This TCR beta chain was captured in a study of blood T cell repertoires in COVID-19. The CDR3 runs 18 residues. V dropped 0 bases and J dropped 6; count of bases not matched to a gene: 12. The germline V gene encodes CDR1 SGDLS and CDR2 YYNGEE. Original data processing: Reference gene primer amplification gave estimated nucleated cell counts. Only in-frame clones appear in the TCRdb table, and some are missing; sequencing was by immunoSEQ multiplex PCR. V, J and clone size were drawn from that table, and D and trimming were deduced from the DNA. The data show some 260,000 clones, about 88% seen once. The material sequenced was peripheral blood. The receptor was derived from a woman aged 40 to 50 who had recovered from COVID-19. V is TRBV9 and J is TRBJ2-3; TRBD2 aligns across 11 bases. The CDR3 DNA sequence: TGTGCCAGCAGCGTAGTGGGAACTAGCGGGAGATCAGGGGATACGCAGTATTTT. It is translated as CASSVVGTSGRSGDTQYF.